Detailed here is one TCR beta chain. What it binds is not known. This specimen belongs to a study of T cell responses to AZD1222 COVID-19 vaccine. Turning to the study itself: The study pooled second doses at about 4 or about 12 weeks.

General study points: Recipients of AZD1222 seropositive at baseline numbered only five or six.

Generated by immunoSEQ multiplex PCR, the TCRdb table keeps only in-frame clones and is missing some. The sample includes about 34,000 clones, roughly nine tenths of them seen just once. There are 13 residues in the CDR3. Germline CDR1 is SGHTA and CDR2 is FQGNSA. Trimming took 3 bases from V and 10 from J, leaving 10 bases between them. This chain uses TRBV7-2 with TRBJ1-6, with a tentative D call TRBD1 (5 bases). Sequenced here: peripheral blood, sampled on day 0 of AZD1222 vaccination. This clonotype was obtained from an adult in good health. CDR3 loop: CASSFQGGSPLHF. CDR3 sequence (DNA): TGTGCCAGCAGCTTTCAGGGAGGATCACCCCTCCACTTT. The full variable domain, completed using reference TRBV7-2 and TRBJ1-6, is GAGVSQSPSNKVTEKGKDVELRCDPISGHTALYWYRQSLGQGLEFLIYFQGNSAPDKSGLPSDRFSAERTGGSVSTLTIQRTQQEDSAVYLCASSFQGGSPLHFGNGTRLTVT.